A selection of T cell receptor beta chains follows, all from one sample in a study of cytomegalovirus exposure and HLA in healthy donors. The method was immunoSEQ multiplex PCR; TCRdb's version includes in-frame clones alone and lacks a portion of them. Of 90,000 to 100,000 clones in the sample, approximately 79% are singletons; the top ten hold around 19%. Sequenced: PBMCs. These receptors all stem from a woman aged 55-70 years in good health and CMV-seropositive. Each CDR3 is given with its conserved first and last residue. Fields, in order: CDR3 length, V gene, clone size, D gene, J gene, CDR3 protein, CDR3 DNA. The D gene is left open where the match is weak. Expanded clones are given a class, and other clones once, few, many or no size at all.

13	TRBV18	few	TRBD2	TRBJ2-7	CASSSGGDYEQYF	TGTGCCAGCTCAAGCGGGGGGGACTACGAGCAGTACTTC
15	TRBV29-1	NA	TRBD2	TRBJ2-7	CSVTVNPGLIYEQYF	TGCAGCGTTACAGTCAACCCGGGACTAATCTACGAGCAGTACTTC
15	TRBV10-2	few	NA	TRBJ1-2	CASSGSGVPGYGYTF	TGCGCCAGCAGTGGTTCGGGGGTACCTGGCTATGGCTACACCTTC
14	TRBV2	NA	TRBD2	TRBJ2-1	CAARGLAGANEQFF	TGTGCCGCAAGAGGACTAGCGGGAGCCAATGAGCAGTTCTTC
15	TRBV7-2	NA	TRBD2	TRBJ2-3	CASSSPGLAVMTQYF	TGTGCCAGCAGCTCCCCGGGACTAGCGGTAATGACGCAGTATTTT
14	TRBV28	NA	NA	TRBJ2-1	CASSEPQGRNEQFF	TGTGCCAGCAGTGAACCCCAGGGGAGAAATGAGCAGTTCTTC
13	TRBV5-4	NA	NA	TRBJ1-1	CASSREWGTEAFF	TGTGCCAGCAGCCGGGAATGGGGCACTGAAGCTTTCTTT
15	TRBV30	NA	NA	TRBJ2-1	CAWSVKRNLYNEQFF	TGTGCCTGGAGTGTTAAGCGAAACCTTTACAATGAGCAGTTCTTC
13	TRBV7-9	NA	NA	TRBJ2-7	CASSRLASYEQYF	TGTGCCAGCAGCAGGCTAGCTTCCTACGAGCAGTACTTC
13	TRBV6-5	few	NA	TRBJ1-1	CASSYSSDTEAFF	TGTGCCAGCAGTTACTCGTCTGACACTGAAGCTTTCTTT
18	TRBV10-3	NA	TRBD1	TRBJ2-2	CAISAVHLGQGNTGELFF	TGTGCCATCAGTGCGGTTCATCTTGGACAGGGCAACACCGGGGAGCTGTTTTTT
13	TRBV5-6	few	NA	TRBJ2-2	CASRGRRTGELFF	TGTGCCAGCAGGGGGCGCAGGACCGGGGAGCTGTTTTTT
16	TRBV7-2	NA	TRBD2	TRBJ2-1	CASTTSGGSSYNEQFF	TGTGCCAGCACCACTAGCGGGGGGAGCTCCTACAATGAGCAGTTCTTC
15	TRBV5-6	few	NA	TRBJ2-5	CASSSSRAYQETQYF	TGTGCCAGCAGCTCTAGCCGAGCGTACCAAGAGACCCAGTACTTC
15	TRBV6-5	once	TRBD1	TRBJ2-1	CASRGQRQSYNEQFF	TGTGCCAGCAGGGGACAGCGTCAATCCTACAATGAGCAGTTCTTC
15	TRBV9	NA	NA	TRBJ2-2	CASSLLFANTGELFF	TGTGCCAGCAGTCTCTTGTTCGCGAACACCGGGGAGCTGTTTTTT
14	TRBV6-1	NA	TRBD2	TRBJ2-1	CASTRLAQNNEQFF	TGTGCCAGCACCAGACTAGCGCAAAACAATGAGCAGTTCTTC
12	TRBV29-1	NA	NA	TRBJ1-6	CSVGEPNSPLHF	TGCAGCGTGGGCGAGCCGAATTCACCCCTCCACTTT
15	TRBV5-5	NA	NA	TRBJ2-1	CASTPGGLKINEQFF	TGTGCCAGCACCCCCGGCGGGCTTAAGATCAATGAGCAGTTCTTC
14	TRBV6-5	NA	NA	TRBJ1-5	CASSRSGGGQPQHF	TGTGCCAGCAGTAGGTCGGGAGGTGGTCAGCCCCAGCATTTT
14	TRBV19	NA	NA	TRBJ1-5	CASRSAGGNQPQHF	TGTGCCAGTAGATCAGCGGGGGGCAATCAGCCCCAGCATTTT
15	TRBV9	NA	NA	TRBJ2-7	CASSVGGTLSYEQYF	TGTGCCAGCAGCGTAGGGGGGACACTTTCCTACGAGCAGTACTTC
15	TRBV5-1	NA	TRBD1	TRBJ1-1	CASSSPGQGDTEAFF	TGCGCCAGCAGCTCACCGGGACAGGGGGACACTGAAGCTTTCTTT
16	TRBV7-9	few	NA	TRBJ1-1	CASSQPGSRGGTEAFF	TGTGCCAGCAGCCAACCGGGCTCCCGGGGGGGCACTGAAGCTTTCTTT
12	TRBV7-7	NA	NA	TRBJ2-7	CASKTGIYEQYF	TGTGCTAGCAAAACAGGGATCTACGAGCAGTACTTC
14	TRBV10-2	NA	TRBD1	TRBJ1-1	CASRGGQVNTEAFF	TGCGCCAGCAGGGGTGGACAGGTGAACACTGAAGCTTTCTTT
14	TRBV27	NA	NA	TRBJ1-1	CASSLSTGNTEAFF	TGTGCCAGCAGTTTATCGACAGGTAACACTGAAGCTTTCTTT
13	TRBV30	NA	NA	TRBJ1-5	CAWSEWENQPQHF	TGTGCCTGGAGTGAATGGGAGAATCAGCCCCAGCATTTT
14	TRBV7-9	NA	NA	TRBJ2-7	CASLGASGHYEQYF	TGTGCCAGCTTGGGGGCTAGCGGCCACTACGAGCAGTACTTC
13	TRBV29-1	NA	TRBD1	TRBJ2-5	CSVAGTGDGTQYF	TGCAGCGTCGCCGGGACAGGGGACGGGACCCAGTACTTC